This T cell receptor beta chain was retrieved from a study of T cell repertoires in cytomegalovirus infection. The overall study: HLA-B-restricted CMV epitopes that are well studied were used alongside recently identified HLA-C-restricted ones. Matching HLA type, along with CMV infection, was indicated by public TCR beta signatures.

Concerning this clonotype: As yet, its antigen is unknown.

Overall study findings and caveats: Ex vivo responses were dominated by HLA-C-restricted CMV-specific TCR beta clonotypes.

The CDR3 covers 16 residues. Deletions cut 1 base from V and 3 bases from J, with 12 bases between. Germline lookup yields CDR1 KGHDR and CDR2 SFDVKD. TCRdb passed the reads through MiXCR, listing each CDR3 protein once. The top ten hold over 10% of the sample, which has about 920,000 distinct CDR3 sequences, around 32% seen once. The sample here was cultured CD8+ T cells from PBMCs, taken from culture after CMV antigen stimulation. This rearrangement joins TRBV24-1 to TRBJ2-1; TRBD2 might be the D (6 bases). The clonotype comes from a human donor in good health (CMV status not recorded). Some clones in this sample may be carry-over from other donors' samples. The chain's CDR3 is CATSDLDGGDYNEQFF. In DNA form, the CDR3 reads TGTGCCACCAGTGATTTAGACGGGGGAGACTACAATGAGCAGTTCTTC.